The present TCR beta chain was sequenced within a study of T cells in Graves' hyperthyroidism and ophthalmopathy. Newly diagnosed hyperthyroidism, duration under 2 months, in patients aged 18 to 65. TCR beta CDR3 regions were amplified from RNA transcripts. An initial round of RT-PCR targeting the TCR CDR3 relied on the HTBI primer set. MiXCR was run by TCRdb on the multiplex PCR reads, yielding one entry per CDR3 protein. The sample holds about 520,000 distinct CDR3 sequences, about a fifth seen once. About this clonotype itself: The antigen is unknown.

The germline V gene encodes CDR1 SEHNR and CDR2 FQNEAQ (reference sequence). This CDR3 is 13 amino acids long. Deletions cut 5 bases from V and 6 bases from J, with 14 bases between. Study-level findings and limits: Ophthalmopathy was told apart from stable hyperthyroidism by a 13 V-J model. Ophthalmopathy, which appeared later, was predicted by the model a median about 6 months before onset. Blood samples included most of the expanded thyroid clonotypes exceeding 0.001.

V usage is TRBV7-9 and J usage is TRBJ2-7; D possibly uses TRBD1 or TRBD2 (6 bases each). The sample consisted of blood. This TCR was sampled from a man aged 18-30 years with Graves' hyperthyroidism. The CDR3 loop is CASSGSGGGEQYF. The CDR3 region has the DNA TGTGCCAGCAGCGGTAGCGGAGGGGGCGAGCAGTACTTC.